These T cell receptor beta chains were read from a single sample in a study of T cells in Graves' hyperthyroidism and ophthalmopathy. TCRdb reprocessed the multiplex PCR reads via MiXCR and lists one record per CDR3 protein. The sample lists under 350,000 distinct CDR3 sequences, roughly 15% occurring once. Source material: blood. The receptors here all came from a woman in her twenties or thirties with Graves' hyperthyroidism that later progressed to Graves' ophthalmopathy. CDR3s include the opening cysteine and the closing phenylalanine or tryptophan. The D gene is left open where the match is weak. The size of a clone is reported for some rows only, either as once, few or many, or as a class for expanded clones.

J	size	V	D	CDR3	DNA
TRBJ2-3	-	TRBV4-3	TRBD2	CASSQRKGLAGGRDTQYF	TGCGCCAGCAGCCAACGAAAAGGACTAGCGGGGGGGAGGGATACGCAGTATTTT
TRBJ2-7	many	TRBV7-9	TRBD2	CASSLRHLAGATYEQYF	TGTGCCAGCAGCTTACGCCATCTAGCGGGAGCCACCTACGAGCAGTACTTC
TRBJ2-2	-	TRBV5-5	-	CASNLGPRGAGELFF	TGTGCCAGCAATTTGGGCCCCAGAGGTGCCGGGGAGCTGTTTTTT
TRBJ2-3	few	TRBV4-3	TRBD2	CASSQGAPSGNEDTQYF	TGCGCCAGCAGCCAAGGAGCCCCTAGCGGGAACGAAGATACGCAGTATTTT
TRBJ1-5	-	TRBV19	TRBD1	CATRDRGNSNQPQHF	TGTGCCACCCGGGACAGGGGTAATAGCAATCAGCCCCAGCATTTT
TRBJ1-5	many	TRBV9	-	CASSDSGENQPQHF	TGTGCCAGCAGCGATTCAGGGGAAAATCAGCCCCAGCATTTT
TRBJ2-1	-	TRBV19	-	CASSIGLYNEQFF	TGTGCCAGTAGTATCGGACTCTACAATGAGCAGTTCTTC
TRBJ2-7	many	TRBV19	TRBD1	CASSIGQGAGEQYF	TGTGCCAGTAGTATCGGACAGGGGGCAGGCGAGCAGTACTTC
TRBJ2-7	many	TRBV20-1	TRBD1	CSASRDSSSYEQYF	TGCAGTGCTAGTAGGGACAGTAGCTCCTACGAGCAGTACTTC
TRBJ1-6	many	TRBV12-3/TRBV12-4	TRBD1	CASSFDRGTYNSPLHF	TGTGCCAGCAGTTTCGACAGGGGGACCTATAATTCACCCCTCCACTTT
TRBJ1-2	few	TRBV9	TRBD1	CASSVGGTGDLYGYTF	TGTGCCAGCAGCGTAGGTGGGACAGGAGACCTCTATGGCTACACCTTC
TRBJ2-1	-	TRBV7-2	-	CASSLALVLEENEQFF	TGTGCCAGCAGCTTAGCACTAGTTTTAGAAGAAAATGAGCAGTTCTTC
TRBJ2-6	-	TRBV7-9	-	CASSQDWGSSGANVLTF	TGCGCCAGCAGCCAAGATTGGGGGAGCTCTGGGGCCAACGTCCTGACTTTC
TRBJ2-3	many	TRBV7-9	TRBD2	CASSLAGVGDTQYF	TGTGCCAGCAGCCTAGCGGGAGTTGGAGATACGCAGTATTTT
TRBJ1-5	many	TRBV28	-	CASSPWGQPQHF	TGTGCCAGCAGTCCGTGGGGACAGCCCCAGCATTTT
TRBJ1-5	many	TRBV28	-	CASSTRRGGANQPQHF	TGTGCCAGCAGCACCCGGCGGGGGGGGGCCAATCAGCCCCAGCATTTT
TRBJ1-1	-	TRBV19	-	CPSPGANTEAFF	TGTCCCAGCCCCGGGGCGAACACTGAAGCTTTCTTT
TRBJ2-1	many	TRBV20-1	-	CSARDLGTDYNEQFF	TGCAGTGCTAGAGATCTAGGGACGGATTACAATGAGCAGTTCTTC
TRBJ1-5	many	TRBV30	-	CAWSPGGLDQPQHF	TGTGCCTGGAGTCCGGGGGGGTTGGATCAGCCCCAGCATTTT
TRBJ2-7	many	TRBV28	-	CATSEGSSYEQYF	TGTGCCACCTCCGAGGGCTCCTCCTACGAGCAGTACTTC
TRBJ2-1	many	TRBV12-3/TRBV12-4	-	CASSLSRGTGSYNEQFF	TGTGCCAGCAGTTTAAGCCGCGGTACTGGCTCCTACAATGAGCAGTTCTTC
TRBJ1-1	many	TRBV4-1	-	CASSPIGRTNTEAFF	TGCGCCAGCAGCCCGATCGGACGGACGAACACTGAAGCTTTCTTT
TRBJ1-1	many	TRBV13	TRBD1	CASRYRGAPSTEAFF	TGTGCCAGCAGGTACAGGGGCGCTCCCAGCACTGAAGCTTTCTTT
TRBJ2-3	few	TRBV5-1	-	CASSFTTSTDTQYF	TGCGCCAGCAGCTTTACTACTAGCACAGATACGCAGTATTTT
TRBJ1-5	many	TRBV16	-	CASSYRVQPQHF	TGTGCCAGCAGCTACAGGGTTCAGCCCCAGCATTTT
TRBJ2-4	many	TRBV28	-	CASSLRQSPAKNIQYF	TGTGCCAGCAGTTTACGACAGTCTCCAGCCAAAAACATTCAGTACTTC
TRBJ2-1	-	TRBV5-4	-	CASSQTPSYNEQFF	TGTGCCAGCAGCCAGACTCCCTCCTACAATGAGCAGTTCTTC
TRBJ2-3	-	TRBV5-4	-	CASGQDRADTQYF	TGTGCCAGCGGCCAGGACCGTGCAGATACGCAGTATTTT
TRBJ2-7	many	TRBV20-1	-	CSARAGVAYEQYF	TGCAGTGCTAGAGCGGGAGTTGCCTACGAGCAGTACTTC
TRBJ1-1	many	TRBV7-2	-	CASSLASGGTEAFF	TGTGCCAGCAGCTTAGCGAGCGGAGGCACTGAAGCTTTCTTT
TRBJ1-4	many	TRBV3-1	-	CASSQLAGGSDEKLFF	TGTGCCAGCAGCCAATTAGCGGGGGGATCGGATGAAAAACTGTTTTTT
TRBJ2-3	few	TRBV12-5	TRBD2	CASGLQVSGTADTQYF	TGTGCTAGTGGTTTGCAGGTTAGCGGGACGGCAGATACGCAGTATTTT
TRBJ1-2	-	TRBV5-4	-	CASTPQAGRVGYTF	TGTGCCAGCACCCCCCAGGCGGGACGAGTGGGCTACACCTTC
TRBJ2-7	-	TRBV28	TRBD1	CASGPQTGIYEQYF	TGTGCCAGCGGACCCCAGACAGGGATCTACGAGCAATACTTC
TRBJ2-1	-	TRBV10-3	-	CAIGRYAYNEQFF	TGTGCCATCGGCCGGTATGCTTACAATGAGCAGTTCTTC
TRBJ2-5	-	TRBV10-2	-	CASSSPGDTQETQYF	TGCGCCAGCTCTAGCCCCGGGGACACCCAAGAGACCCAGTACTTC
TRBJ2-1	many	TRBV20-1	TRBD2	CSARGAGGFNEQFF	TGCAGTGCTAGAGGGGCGGGAGGGTTTAATGAGCAGTTCTTC
TRBJ2-1	many	TRBV12-3/TRBV12-4	-	CASSPSRVTYNEQFF	TGTGCCAGCAGCCCGAGTAGAGTCACCTACAATGAGCAGTTCTTC
TRBJ2-2	many	TRBV7-2	TRBD2	CASSSLAGGRYTGELFF	TGTGCCAGCAGCTCTTTAGCGGGAGGGCGGTATACCGGGGAGCTGTTTTTT
TRBJ2-7	many	TRBV20-1	-	CSARPAEAYEQYF	TGCAGTGCTAGACCCGCAGAAGCCTACGAGCAGTACTTC
TRBJ2-1	many	TRBV12-3/TRBV12-4	-	CASSPNTPGPNEQFF	TGTGCCAGCAGTCCAAATACACCGGGACCCAATGAGCAGTTCTTC
TRBJ2-6	-	TRBV7-3	-	CASSTISSGANVLTF	TGTGCCAGCAGCACTATTAGCTCTGGGGCCAACGTCCTGACTTTC
TRBJ2-2	medium-sized	TRBV18	-	CASSPPGREDTGELFF	TGTGCCAGCTCACCACCGGGGAGAGAGGACACCGGGGAGCTGTTTTTT
TRBJ2-1	-	TRBV29-1	-	CSVTPGNEQFF	TGCAGCGTTACGCCCGGGAATGAGCAGTTCTTC
TRBJ2-7	-	TRBV9	TRBD1	CASSAGQGTEQYF	TGTGCCAGCAGCGCGGGACAGGGTACCGAGCAGTACTTC
TRBJ2-1	few	TRBV19	TRBD2	CASSRGGVYNEQFF	TGTGCCAGTAGTAGGGGGGGAGTCTACAATGAGCAGTTCTTC
TRBJ1-6	few	TRBV7-9	-	CASSLSLPGNSPLHF	TGTGCCAGCAGCTTAAGCCTGCCCGGGAATTCACCCCTCCACTTT
TRBJ2-7	-	TRBV27	-	CASSSKPAGAYEQYF	TGTGCCAGCAGTTCGAAACCGGCAGGAGCCTACGAGCAGTACTTC
TRBJ2-2	-	TRBV10-3	-	CAIRENRELFF	TGTGCCATCAGGGAGAACCGGGAGCTGTTTTTT
TRBJ1-5	many	TRBV6-2/TRBV6-3	TRBD1	CASSRPGQGAVQPQHF	TGTGCCAGCAGTCGGCCGGGACAGGGGGCGGTTCAGCCCCAGCATTTT
TRBJ1-1	many	TRBV3-1	TRBD1	CASSQIRGPYNEAFF	TGTGCCAGCAGCCAAATAAGGGGGCCTTATAATGAAGCTTTCTTT